Sequencing of this T cell receptor beta chain was carried out in a study of CD8 T cells in Susac syndrome. Sequencing of TCR beta was performed on blood CD8+ and CD4+ T cells. The germline V gene has CDR1 LGHDT and CDR2 YNNKEL (reference sequence). The CDR3 sequence is 12 residues long. With 1 base removed from V and 8 bases from J, the gap between germline ends came to 6 bases. Reverse transcription of about 0.45 to 1 ug RNA was carried out with random hexamers. Across 54 Vbeta and 13 Jbeta, TCR beta CDR3 was amplified with immunoSEQ multiplex PCR. TCRdb re-called the immunoSEQ multiplex PCR reads through MiXCR, storing one row per CDR3 protein. The data show approximately 120,000 distinct CDR3 sequences, with around 94% seen just once and under 0.095% held by the top ten.

The sequenced sample consisted of CD4+ T cells from PBMCs. This sequence joins TRBV3-1 and TRBJ2-1, with D unclear. This TCR was recovered from a human donor in good health. The chain's CDR3 is CASSQARYEQFF. In nucleotides, the CDR3 is TGTGCCAGCAGCCAAGCTAGATATGAGCAGTTCTTC.